This T cell receptor (beta chain) is drawn from a study of blood T cell repertoires in COVID-19. Study information: Donors in the United States, Italy and Spain gave samples during acute or convalescent COVID-19. PBMCs, B-cell-depleted T cells, or T cells were the source of the cDNA or gDNA that made up the material.

Per the study methods: Amplification with reference gene primers provided the estimates of nucleated cell counts. TCRdb keeps only in-frame clones here, not all; method: immunoSEQ multiplex PCR. V and J calls and clone size are those listed in that table; D and trimming were worked out from the DNA. The sample gives about 120,000 clones, more than 80% of which show up once; about 29% is in the top ten. This CDR3 has 16 amino acids. Germline V gene sequence: CDR1 SGHDT, CDR2 YYEEEE. V was clipped by 5 bases and J by 1 base; unmatched bases: 8. The sequenced sample was peripheral blood. The clonotype comes from a man in his 70s with active or convalescent COVID-19. This chain uses TRBV5-6 with TRBJ2-2, with 7 bases lining up with TRBD1. CDR3 in DNA: TGTGCCAGCAGTTACAGGGGAATAGAGAACACCGGGGAGCTGTTTTTT. This encodes CASSYRGIENTGELFF.